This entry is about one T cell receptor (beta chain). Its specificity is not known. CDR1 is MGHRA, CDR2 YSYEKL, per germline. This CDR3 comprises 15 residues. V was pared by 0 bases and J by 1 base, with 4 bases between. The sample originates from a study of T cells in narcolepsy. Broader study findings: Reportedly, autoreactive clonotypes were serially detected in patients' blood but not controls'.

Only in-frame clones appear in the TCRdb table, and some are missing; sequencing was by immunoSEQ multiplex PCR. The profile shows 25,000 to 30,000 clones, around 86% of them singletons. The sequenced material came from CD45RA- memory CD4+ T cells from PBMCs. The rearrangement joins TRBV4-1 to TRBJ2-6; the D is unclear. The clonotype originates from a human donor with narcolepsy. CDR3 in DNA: TGCGCCAGCAGCCAAGAGTTTTCTGGGGCCAACGTCCTGACTTTC. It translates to CASSQEFSGANVLTF.